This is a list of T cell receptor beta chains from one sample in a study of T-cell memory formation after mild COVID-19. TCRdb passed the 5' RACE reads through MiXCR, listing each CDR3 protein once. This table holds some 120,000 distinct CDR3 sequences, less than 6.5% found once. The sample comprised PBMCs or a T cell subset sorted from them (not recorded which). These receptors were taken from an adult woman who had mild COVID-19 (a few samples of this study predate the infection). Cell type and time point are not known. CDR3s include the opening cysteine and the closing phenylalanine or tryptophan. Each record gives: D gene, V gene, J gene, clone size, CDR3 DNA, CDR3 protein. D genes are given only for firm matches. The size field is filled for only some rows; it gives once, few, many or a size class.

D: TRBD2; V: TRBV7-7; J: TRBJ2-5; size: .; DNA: TGTGCTAGCAGCTCGGGGACTAGCGGGAGCCAAGAGACCCAGTACTTC; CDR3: CASSSGTSGSQETQYF
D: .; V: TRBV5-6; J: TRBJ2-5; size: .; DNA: TGTGCCAGCAGCCTACAGGGACCAAGAAAAGAGACCCAGTACTTC; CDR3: CASSLQGPRKETQYF
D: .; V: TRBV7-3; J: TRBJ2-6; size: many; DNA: TGTGCCAGCAGCTTCGGGCTGTGCTCTGGGGCCAACGTCCTGACTTTC; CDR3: CASSFGLCSGANVLTF
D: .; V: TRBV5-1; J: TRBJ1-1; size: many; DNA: TGCGCCAGCAGCCCCGGACAGCGGGTATTGAACACTGAAGCTTTCTTT; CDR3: CASSPGQRVLNTEAFF
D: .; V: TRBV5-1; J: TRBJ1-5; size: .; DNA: TGCGCCAGCAGCTTGGTGGGCAGCCCCAATCAGCCCCAGCATTTT; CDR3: CASSLVGSPNQPQHF
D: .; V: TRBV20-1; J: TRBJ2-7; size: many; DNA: TGCAGTGCTACCTTGCCCGGGTCAAACGAGCAGTACTTC; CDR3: CSATLPGSNEQYF
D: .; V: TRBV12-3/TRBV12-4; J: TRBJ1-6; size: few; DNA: TGTGCCAGCAGTCTAAGGGAGAGCTCCTATAATTCACCCCTCCACTTT; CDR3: CASSLRESSYNSPLHF
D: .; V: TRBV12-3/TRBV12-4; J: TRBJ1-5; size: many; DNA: TGTGCCAGCAGGAGAGGATTTAGCAATCAGCCCCAGCATTTT; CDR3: CASRRGFSNQPQHF
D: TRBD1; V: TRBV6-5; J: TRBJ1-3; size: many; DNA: TGTGCCAGCAGTCGCACGACAGGGTTCGGAAACACCATATATTTT; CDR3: CASSRTTGFGNTIYF
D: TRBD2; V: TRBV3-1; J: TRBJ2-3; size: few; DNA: TGTGCCAGCAGCTCACTCCCCTCTGGGACTAGCGGGGGGGCTAGGGATACGCAGTATTTT; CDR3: CASSSLPSGTSGGARDTQYF